Listed here are 3 T cell receptor beta chains from one sample, sequenced in a study of T-cell reconstitution after alpha-beta-depleted transplantation in children. A TCRbeta library incorporating unique molecular identifiers was prepared. One entry per CDR3 protein results from TCRdb running MiXCR on the PCR reads. The sample shows around 440,000 distinct CDR3 sequences, about 10% of them seen only once. Sequenced material: PBMCs, taken before TCRalphabeta/CD19-depleted stem cell transplant. Every receptor here comes from a child aged 2 to 15 with inherited bone marrow failure, due to receive a stem cell transplant.

This clonotype has at least ten counts. Here the CDR3 DNA reads TGTGCCAGCAGTTTATTTGACAGCTACGAGCAGTACTTC. It specifies CASSLFDSYEQYF. The V and J genes are TRBV27 and TRBJ2-7, with a tentative D call TRBD1 (5 bases). V was trimmed by 1 base and J by 3 bases, leaving 7 bases between them. The CDR3 sequence is 13 residues long. Germline V gene lookup returns CDR1 MNHEY and CDR2 SMNVEV (reference sequence).

This clonotype was detected many times. The chain has TRBV6-1 and TRBJ2-7, with unresolved D. The germline V and J ends were trimmed by 2 bases and 3 bases, with 11 bases remaining between them. The CDR3 totals 14 residues. Germline assignment: CDR1 MNHNS and CDR2 SASEGT. The CDR3 region has the DNA TGTGCCAGCAGTGAACTAGGTCAGAGCTACGAGCAGTACTTC. This codes for CASSELGQSYEQYF.

The chain recombines TRBV4-3 with TRBJ2-5; 10 nucleotides agree with TRBD2. Germline V gives CDR1 LGHNA, CDR2 YSLEER. The V segment lost 0 bases and the J segment 0 bases; nucleotides outside the gene matches: 7. This CDR3 is built from 18 residues. CDR3: CASSQDPPLAGNQETQYF. In nucleotides, the CDR3 is TGCGCCAGCAGCCAAGATCCCCCACTAGCGGGGAACCAAGAGACCCAGTACTTC.